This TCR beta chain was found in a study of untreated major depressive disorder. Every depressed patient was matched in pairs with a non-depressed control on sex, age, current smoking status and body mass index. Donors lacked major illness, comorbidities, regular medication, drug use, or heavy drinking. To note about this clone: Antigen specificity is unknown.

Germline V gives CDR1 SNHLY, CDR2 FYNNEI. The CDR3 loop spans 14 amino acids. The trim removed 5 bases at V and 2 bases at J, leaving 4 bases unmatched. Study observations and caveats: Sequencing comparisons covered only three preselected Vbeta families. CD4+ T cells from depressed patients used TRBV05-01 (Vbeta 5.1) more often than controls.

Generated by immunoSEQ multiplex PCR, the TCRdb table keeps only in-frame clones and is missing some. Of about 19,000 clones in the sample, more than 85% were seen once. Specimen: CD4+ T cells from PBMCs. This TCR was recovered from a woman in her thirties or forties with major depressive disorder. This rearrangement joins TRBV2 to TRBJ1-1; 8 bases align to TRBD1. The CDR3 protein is CASSLGQGNTEAFF. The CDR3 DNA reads TGTGCCAGCAGTCTCGGACAGGGAAACACTGAAGCTTTCTTT.